These 3 T cell receptor beta chains came from one sample sequenced in a study of cytomegalovirus exposure and HLA in healthy donors. The PCR made use of 60 Vbeta and 13 Jbeta primers. Libraries were prepared by immunoSEQ multiplex PCR; TCRdb keeps only in-frame clonotypes and omits some of them. The sample has approximately 190,000 clones; the top ten hold roughly 0.7%. The sample consisted of PBMCs. Receptor source: a boy between 5 and 17 years old in good health and CMV-seronegative.

V usage is TRBV11-2 and J usage is TRBJ1-5, with D possibly TRBD1 on 5 matching bases. Germline CDR1 is SGHAT and CDR2 is FQNNGV. The CDR3 extends over 19 amino acids. Trimming removed 2 bases at V and 0 bases at J, with 20 bases between. Written as DNA, the CDR3 is TGTGCCAGCAGCTTAACCCCTCTTGGGGGGTCCTATAGCAATCAGCCCCAGCATTTT. Translated: CASSLTPLGGSYSNQPQHF. The full variable domain, rest sourced from reference TRBV11-2 and TRBJ1-5, is EAGVAQSPRYKIIEKRQSVAFWCNPISGHATLYWYQQILGQGPKLLIQFQNNGVVDDSQLPKDRFSAERLKGVDSTLKIQPAKLEDSAVYLCASSLTPLGGSYSNQPQHFGDGTRLSIL.

The V gene is TRBV10-1, the J gene TRBJ1-1; no definite D call. Germline loops: CDR1 WNHNN, CDR2 SYGVQD (reference sequence). The CDR3 totals 13 residues. V lost 2 bases and J 3 bases, leaving 7 bases between the germline ends. DNA of the CDR3: TGCGCCAGCAGTGAGGGACTGGACACTGAAGCTTTCTTT. It translates to CASSEGLDTEAFF.

The V call is TRBV5-6, the J call TRBJ1-2; D call uncertain. V lost 4 bases and J 3 bases, leaving 16 bases between the germline ends. The CDR3 runs to 15 residues. The germline V gene encodes CDR1 SGHDT and CDR2 YYEEEE. The CDR3 protein is CASSPPSSVYYGYTF. The CDR3 DNA reads as TGTGCCAGCAGCCCCCCCTCTTCCGTTTACTATGGCTACACCTTC.